Sequencing of this T cell receptor (beta chain) was carried out in a study of vaccination and CD4 T cells after COVID-19. Across the whole study: Drawing of post-COVID samples took place a median 101 days after diagnosis (range 35 to 161). Investigators stimulated cells with overlapping spike peptides drawn from SARS-CoV-2, HCoV-NL63, HCoV-OC43 and HCoV-229E. Study-wide points: Spike mono-reactivity was found in 304 of 307 vaccine-specific clones from convalescent patients.

The V end was cut by 2 bases, the J end by 5 bases, with 15 bases between. The CDR3 is made up of 15 amino acids. Germline CDR1 reads MDHEN; CDR2 reads SYDVKM. Researchers used the Oncomine TCR Beta short-read assay to sequence DNA from cultured CD4+ T cells. TCRdb reprocessed the PCR reads via MiXCR and lists one record per CDR3 protein. The sample has 25,000 or so distinct CDR3 sequences; roughly 38% are singletons. Time point given: late sampling 161 to 241 days after vaccination in a few convalescent patients. Treatment in this sample: 10-day PBMC culture with coronavirus spike peptide pools or control peptides (ViraFEST assay). PBMCs were cultured at a few million per well with around 9.5 IU/ml IL-2 and approximately 10 ug/ml peptide pools. Comment on this clonotype: Antigen unknown.

The chain has TRBV28 and TRBJ1-2; unclear D gene. This TCR derives from a human donor who had recovered from COVID-19. The sequences come from CD4+ T cells from blood, cultured in vitro, collected about 7 months after SARS-CoV-2 vaccination. The CDR3 is CASSLPPPGGYGYTF. The CDR3 DNA is TGTGCCAGCAGTTTACCCCCGCCTGGCGGGTATGGCTACACCTTC.